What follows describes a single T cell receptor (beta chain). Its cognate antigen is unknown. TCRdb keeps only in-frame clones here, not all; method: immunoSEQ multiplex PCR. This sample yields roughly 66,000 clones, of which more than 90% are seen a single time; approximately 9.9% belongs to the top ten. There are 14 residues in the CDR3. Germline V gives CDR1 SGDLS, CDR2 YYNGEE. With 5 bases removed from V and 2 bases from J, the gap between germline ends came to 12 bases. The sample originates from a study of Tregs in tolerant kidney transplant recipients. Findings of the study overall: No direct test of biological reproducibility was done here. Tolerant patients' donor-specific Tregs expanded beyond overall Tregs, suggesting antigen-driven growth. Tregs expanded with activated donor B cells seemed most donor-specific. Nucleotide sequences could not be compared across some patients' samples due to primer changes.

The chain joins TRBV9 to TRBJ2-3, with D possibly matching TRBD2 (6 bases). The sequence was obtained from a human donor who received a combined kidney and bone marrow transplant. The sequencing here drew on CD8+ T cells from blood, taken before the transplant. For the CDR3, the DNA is TGTGCCAGCAGTGCGGGACCTAACACAGATACGCAGTATTTT. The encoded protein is CASSAGPNTDTQYF.